This T cell receptor beta chain stems from a study of cytomegalovirus exposure and HLA in healthy donors. Study-level results: Only CMV serostatus was available as immune exposure information. An analysis done earlier found most TCR beta V segments productive about 87% or about 30% of the time. Analysis was performed later, and it showed HLA-associated TCR beta chains to be more clonally expanded than equally common others.

A word on this clone: Its antigen is not known.

Vbeta (60) and Jbeta (13) primers were used in the PCR. The repertoire was sequenced with immunoSEQ multiplex PCR; TCRdb's copy has only in-frame clones and lacks some. The sample has 150,000 to 200,000 clones; almost 85% are singletons. Specimen: PBMCs. This sequence was found in a boy between 2 and 10 years old in good health and CMV-seronegative.

CDR3 amino acids: CASSLSSSGNTIYF. The CDR3 region has the DNA TGTGCCAGCTCACTGAGTAGCTCTGGAAACACCATATATTTT. The V gene is TRBV18, the J gene TRBJ1-3; the D is unclear. The V end was cut by 4 bases, the J end by 0 bases, with 7 bases between. This CDR3 contains 14 residues. CDR1 and CDR2 (germline): KGHSH, LQKENI.